These T cell receptor beta chains were read from a single sample in a study of T cell responses to AZD1222 COVID-19 vaccine. The assay was immunoSEQ multiplex PCR, and TCRdb's table has in-frame clones only and misses some. The repertoire has about 150,000 clones, about 93% of them found once; the top ten carry about 9.1%. The source material was peripheral blood, sampled on day 0 of AZD1222 vaccination. These TCRs come from an adult in good health. Both conserved end residues are part of each CDR3. D genes are given only for firm matches. Size tells how often a clone was seen (once, few, many) or the class of an expanded clone, and some rows leave it out.

CDR3 DNA,CDR3 protein,V gene,D gene,clone size,J gene
TGTGCCAGCAGTCTGACAGGGTTTAACACTGAAGCTTTCTTT,CASSLTGFNTEAFF,TRBV2,TRBD1,NA,TRBJ1-1
TGTGCCAGCAGCCGAACCTCGCCGAGACTAGGAGCCGGGGAGCTGTTTTTT,CASSRTSPRLGAGELFF,TRBV4-2,NA,NA,TRBJ2-2
TGTGCCAGCATCTTCGATCCTAGCGGAACCTACGAGCAGTACTTC,CASIFDPSGTYEQYF,TRBV2,TRBD2,NA,TRBJ2-7
TGTGCCAGCAGTCTCTGGACAGGGGATACGGGTGAGCAGTACTTC,CASSLWTGDTGEQYF,TRBV6-5,TRBD1,NA,TRBJ2-7
TGTGCCAGCAGCCTGGGACTAGCGGGGGCGTACCAAGAGACCCAGTACTTC,CASSLGLAGAYQETQYF,TRBV5-8,TRBD2,NA,TRBJ2-5
TGTGCCAGCAGGGGGGAAGCTGCAGATACGCAGTATTTT,CASRGEAADTQYF,TRBV7-8,NA,once,TRBJ2-3
TGTGCCAGCAGCTCCAATAGGGGTCAGCCCCAGCATTTT,CASSSNRGQPQHF,TRBV7-2,NA,NA,TRBJ1-5
TGTGCCAGCAGGAGGTTCGATAGGACTCAAGACCCCTATAGCAATCAGCCCCAGCATTTT,CASRRFDRTQDPYSNQPQHF,TRBV2,NA,NA,TRBJ1-5
TGTGCCAGCAGCTGGGGGCAACCGACCGACTACGAGCAGTACTTC,CASSWGQPTDYEQYF,TRBV5-4,NA,once,TRBJ2-7
TGTGCCAGCAGCTTAGGGGCTGGCACAGATACGCAGTATTTT,CASSLGAGTDTQYF,TRBV7-3,NA,once,TRBJ2-3
TGTGCCAGCAGTTTACGGGGGGAAAATGGCTACACCTTC,CASSLRGENGYTF,TRBV27,NA,NA,TRBJ1-2
TGTGCCAGCACATCTAGGACCTACGAGCAGTACTTC,CASTSRTYEQYF,TRBV2,NA,NA,TRBJ2-7
TGTGCCTGGAGCTTCGGACAGGAATCGTCGCCCCAGCATTTT,CAWSFGQESSPQHF,TRBV30,TRBD1,NA,TRBJ1-5
TGTGCCAGCAGCTTCGGACCGTCCAATCAGCCCCAGCATTTT,CASSFGPSNQPQHF,TRBV7-9,NA,once,TRBJ1-5
TGTGCCAGCAGCGATACGACAAAAGGCACAGATACGCAGTATTTT,CASSDTTKGTDTQYF,TRBV13,NA,NA,TRBJ2-3
TGTGCCAGCAGTTACGCAGGTGGCTACGAGCAGTACTTC,CASSYAGGYEQYF,TRBV27,NA,NA,TRBJ2-7
TGCGCCAGCACCTCGGGCCTTGGCTACACCTTC,CASTSGLGYTF,TRBV4-1,NA,NA,TRBJ1-2
TGTGCCAGTAGTGTGAAGATTCCCACTGAAGCTTTCTTT,CASSVKIPTEAFF,TRBV19,NA,NA,TRBJ1-1
TGTGCCAGCAGTCGGACAGGCATCAATCAGCCCCAGCATTTT,CASSRTGINQPQHF,TRBV6-5,TRBD1,NA,TRBJ1-5
TGTGCCAGCAGCGTAGGCACTAGCGGCACAGATACGCAGTATTTT,CASSVGTSGTDTQYF,TRBV9,TRBD2,once,TRBJ2-3
TGTGCCAGCAGCTTTGTGGGAAACTCTGGAAACACCATATATTTT,CASSFVGNSGNTIYF,TRBV13,NA,NA,TRBJ1-3
TGTGCCTGGACAGAAATGAACACTGAAGCTTTCTTT,CAWTEMNTEAFF,TRBV30,NA,NA,TRBJ1-1
TGTGCCAGCAGCCCCGGTGGGGTAGTGAACACTGAAGCTTTCTTT,CASSPGGVVNTEAFF,TRBV11-3,NA,once,TRBJ1-1